A selection of T cell receptor beta chains follows, all from one sample in a study of T-cell memory formation after mild COVID-19. TCRdb called the 5' RACE reads again in MiXCR, with one record for every CDR3 protein. The sample lists about 60,000 distinct CDR3 sequences; 9% to 15% were seen once. Specimen: PBMCs or a T cell subset sorted from them (not recorded which). Receptor source: a man aged 18 to 29 who had mild COVID-19 (a few samples of this study predate the infection). Cell type and time point are not known. Both conserved end residues are part of each CDR3. Each record gives: V gene, J gene, CDR3 protein.

>TRBV5-1|TRBJ2-7
CASSQFGQGASEQYF
>TRBV28|TRBJ1-5
CASSLIAGNQPQHF
>TRBV5-1|TRBJ2-3
CASSLAFGGGTDTQYF
>TRBV6-6|TRBJ1-4
CASSLSYQEKLFF
>TRBV27|TRBJ2-5
CASSDRDLAQETQYF
>TRBV25-1|TRBJ2-1
CASSQSDFYNEQFF
>TRBV5-4|TRBJ2-3
CASSVGLADTDTQYF
>TRBV5-4|TRBJ2-3
CASSLTGRLTDTQYF
>TRBV6-2/TRBV6-3|TRBJ1-1
CASTRPVNTEAFF
>TRBV30|TRBJ2-7
CAWSPPLAPYEQYF
>TRBV9|TRBJ2-1
CASSVSLDEQFF
>TRBV10-3|TRBJ1-6
CAISDNARGNDLHF
>TRBV7-9|TRBJ1-1
CASSSNTYTEAFF
>TRBV12-3/TRBV12-4|TRBJ1-1
CASSLARGSANTEAFF
>TRBV7-2|TRBJ2-3
CASRVRLGQGTDTQYF
>TRBV23-1|TRBJ2-1
CASPGTALYNEQFF
>TRBV4-1|TRBJ1-1
CASSQEGRGLGEDTEAFF